This T cell receptor (beta chain) was documented in a study of OX40 agonist ivuxolimab in advanced cancers. CDR3 size: 12 residues. V dropped 5 bases and J dropped 6 bases, with 11 bases sitting between them. CDR1 is LNHDA and CDR2 is SQIVND in the germline V gene (reference sequence). Profiling relied on immunoSEQ multiplex PCR, and the TCRdb table lists in-frame clones only, not all of them. The sample includes around 35,000 clones, approximately 80% of them seen just once. Specimen: CD4+ or CD8+ T cells sorted from blood, collected in a trial of the OX40 agonist ivuxolimab. This clonotype was obtained from an adult with an advanced solid tumor such as melanoma, head and neck, liver or kidney cancer. The V and J genes are TRBV19 and TRBJ2-7; a weak D match, TRBD2 (6 bases). CDR3 loop: CASSSGGPEQYF. CDR3 bases: TGTGCCAGTAGTTCAGGAGGGCCCGAGCAGTACTTC.